Shown below are 21 T cell receptor beta chains from a single sample sequenced in a study of blood T cell repertoires in COVID-19. Generated by immunoSEQ multiplex PCR, the TCRdb table keeps only in-frame clones and is missing some. This table holds around 120,000 clones, approximately 62% found once. Sequences were obtained from peripheral blood. Receptor source: an elderly man with acute or convalescent COVID-19.

This sequence joins TRBV21-1 and TRBJ2-2; the table's D call, TRBD1, has no DNA check behind it. TRBV21-1 has pseudogene status. The CDR3 runs to 13 residues. CDR3 bases: TGTGCCATACAGGGGCGCGCCACCGGGGAGCTGTTTTTT. Protein product: CAIQGRATGELFF.

The J gene is TRBJ2-1, the V gene TRBV27, with a tentative D call TRBD2 (6 bases). This CDR3 has 16 amino acids. V gave up 3 bases and J gave up 5 bases, with 17 bases separating them. Germline CDR1 MNHEY, CDR2 SMNVEV (reference sequence). The CDR3 coding sequence is TGTGCCAGCAGTTTTGGGGGGACCCAACGTAACAATGAGCAGTTCTTC. Translation: CASSFGGTQRNNEQFF.

The J gene is TRBJ2-3, the V gene TRBV7-6; TRBD2 agrees at 7 bases. The J segment lost 4 bases and the V segment lost 4 bases, leaving 5 bases of the junction unmatched. This CDR3 spans 14 amino acids. Germline values: CDR1 SGHVS, CDR2 FNYEAQ. The CDR3 sequence: CASSSSGGPDTQYF. The CDR3 nucleotides are TGTGCCAGCAGCTCGTCGGGGGGTCCAGATACGCAGTATTTT.

The chain employs TRBV18 and TRBJ2-2; 7 bases map to TRBD2. J was trimmed by 1 base and V by 6 bases; bases with no gene match: 5. Germline V gene lookup returns CDR1 KGHSH and CDR2 LQKENI. The CDR3 extends over 15 amino acids. The chain's CDR3 is CASSAGEGNTGELFF. In DNA, the CDR3 is TGTGCCAGCTCTGCGGGAGAGGGGAACACCGGGGAGCTGTTTTTT.

The chain employs TRBV20-1 and TRBJ2-5; 9 bases agree with TRBD2. Trimming cost V 3 bases and J 2 bases; bases outside gene matches: 4. This CDR3 has 14 amino acids. Germline V lookup: CDR1 DFQATT, CDR2 SNEGSKA (reference sequence). The CDR3 coding sequence is TGCAGTGCTAGTGGACTAGCGAAACAAGAGACCCAGTACTTC. It yields the protein CSASGLAKQETQYF.

The CDR3 reads CASSLRVGGTEAFF. In DNA form, the CDR3 reads TGTGCCAGCAGTTTACGGGTGGGGGGCACTGAAGCTTTCTTT. The rearrangement uses TRBV27 and TRBJ1-1; D might be TRBD1 (5 bases). The germline gives CDR1 MNHEY, CDR2 SMNVEV (reference sequence). The CDR3 contains 14 residues. V lost 2 bases to trimming and J lost 4 bases, with 11 bases between them.

This clone has a single count. The rearrangement joins TRBV28 to TRBJ1-2; tentatively, D is TRBD1 (5 bases). The V end lost 4 bases, the J end lost 5 bases, and 17 bases lay between the germline ends. The CDR3 has 15 amino acids. Per germline, CDR1 MDHEN and CDR2 SYDVKM. In DNA, the CDR3 is TGTGCCAGCAGTTCCAGGCGGCAGGGAGGATATGGCTACACCTTC. Amino acid sequence: CASSSRRQGGYGYTF.

The genes are TRBV30 and TRBJ1-4, with TRBD1 matching 8 bases. Germline V gene data show CDR1 as GTSNPN and CDR2 as SVGIG (reference sequence). The J segment lost 8 bases and the V segment lost 4 bases, leaving 15 bases of the junction unmatched. CDR3 length: 16 amino acids. CDR3 sequence reads: CAWTSNVDRGGEKLFF. CDR3 DNA sequence: TGTGCCTGGACCTCAAACGTAGACAGGGGTGGAGAAAAACTGTTTTTT.

The chain joins TRBV7-9 to TRBJ2-3; tentatively, D is TRBD2 (6 bases). The CDR3 totals 12 residues. Germline assignment: CDR1 SEHNR and CDR2 FQNEAQ (reference sequence). Between the trimmed V and J ends, which lost 8 bases and 6 bases, there was a span of 12 bases. The CDR3 coding sequence is TGTGCCAGCTTACTAGCAGCGGATACGCAGTATTTT. Its translation is CASLLAADTQYF.

The chain joins TRBV5-1 to TRBJ1-1, with D perhaps matching TRBD1 (6 bases). Trimming stripped 4 bases from V and 5 bases from J, with 18 bases between. The length of the CDR3 is 15 residues. CDR1 SGHRS and CDR2 YFSETQ come from the germline V gene. The CDR3 nucleotides are TGCGCCAGCAGCCCGGGGGCTCCGGGAGGGACTGAAGCTTTCTTT. This codes for CASSPGAPGGTEAFF.

This rearrangement joins TRBV5-3 to TRBJ2-3; possible D gene TRBD1, 6 bases. TRBV5-3 is sorted into the ORF group, with uncertain function. Between the trimmed V and J ends, which lost 5 bases and 8 bases, there was a span of 6 bases. The CDR3 length is 10 residues. Written as DNA, the CDR3 is TGTGCCAGAAGACAGGGTACGCAGTATTTT. This translates into CARRQGTQYF.

This clone was seen only a few times. The chain has TRBV3-1 (or the pseudogene TRBV3-2) and TRBJ1-1; D unclear. Trimming took 3 bases from V and 6 from J, leaving 5 bases between them. The CDR3 runs 11 residues. The germline V gene encodes CDR1 LGHDT and CDR2 YNNKEL (reference sequence). The CDR3 DNA is TGTGCCAGCAGCCACGCGGCTGAAGCTTTCTTT. It yields the protein CASSHAAEAFF.

This clone was seen only once. CDR3 loop: CASSQDLRAGAKSSKNIQYF. CDR3 nucleotide sequence: TGTGCCAGCAGCCAAGATCTCAGGGCAGGGGCTAAAAGCTCCAAAAACATTCAGTACTTC. The chain is built from TRBV3-1 (or the pseudogene TRBV3-2) and TRBJ2-4, with TRBD1 as a possible D gene (6 bases). Germline CDR1 is LGHDT and CDR2 is YNNKEL (reference sequence). V lost 0 bases to trimming and J lost 2 bases, with 23 bases between them. This CDR3 region has 20 residues.

This clone appeared a few times. This chain connects TRBV6-1 to TRBJ2-7; a weak D match, TRBD1 (7 bases). The V gene lost 3 bases and the J gene lost 7 bases, with 19 bases spanning the gap. CDR1 is MNHNS, CDR2 SASEGT, per germline. The CDR3 is made up of 15 amino acids. The chain's CDR3 is CASSEVAGAGGEQYF. As DNA, the CDR3 is TGTGCCAGCAGTGAGGTGGCAGGGGCAGGGGGGGAGCAGTACTTC.

V gene TRBV19 combines with J gene TRBJ2-2; D might be TRBD1 (6 bases). CDR1 and CDR2 (germline): LNHDA, SQIVND (reference sequence). The CDR3 consists of 15 residues. V lost 8 bases to trimming and J lost 1 base, with 14 bases between them. The CDR3, as DNA: TGTGCCAGTTGGACCGGGACATTGAACACCGGGGAGCTGTTTTTT. Protein product: CASWTGTLNTGELFF.

This clone has only a few counts. V is TRBV7-9 and J is TRBJ2-5; a possible D gene is TRBD1 (6 bases). CDR3 size: 13 residues. The germline V and J ends were trimmed by 11 bases and 5 bases, with 18 bases remaining between them. The germline gives CDR1 SEHNR, CDR2 FQNEAQ (reference sequence). CDR3 nucleotide sequence: TGTGCCGGGGACACCGCGAGCCAGGAGACCCAGTACTTC. This gives the protein CAGDTASQETQYF.

The rearrangement uses TRBV15 and TRBJ2-4; the D gene is possibly TRBD2 (6 bases). The V and J ends lost 0 bases and 5 bases respectively, with 14 bases between them. Germline V gene data show CDR1 as LNHNV and CDR2 as YYDKDF (reference sequence). There are 16 residues in the CDR3. The CDR3 DNA is TGTGCCACCAGCAGAGATTCGGTAAGGGAGGAAAACATTCAGTACTTC. Its translation: CATSRDSVREENIQYF.

The V call is TRBV5-4, the J call TRBJ2-7; TRBD1 agrees at 8 bases. With 1 base clipped from V and 1 base from J, the junction kept 7 bases outside the gene matches. This CDR3 has 16 amino acids. Germline assignment: CDR1 SGHNT and CDR2 YYREEE (reference sequence). The CDR3 region has the DNA TGTGCCAGCAGCTTGAAGCAGGGGGCAGGTTCCTACGAGCAGTACTTC. Protein product: CASSLKQGAGSYEQYF.

A single count supports this clone. The chain has TRBV7-3 and TRBJ2-2; 9 bases match TRBD2. V lost 5 bases to trimming and J lost 7 bases; unmatched junction nucleotides: 5. The CDR3 length is 14 residues. The germline CDR1 and CDR2 sequences are SGHTA and FQGTGA. The CDR3 region has the DNA TGTGCCAGCAGCCCAGGGACTAGCCACGGGGAGCTGTTTTTT. This encodes CASSPGTSHGELFF.

The J gene is TRBJ2-7, the V gene TRBV11-3; D might be TRBD1 (6 bases). V shed 5 bases and J shed 6 bases, with 17 bases lying between them. The CDR3 sequence is 14 residues long. Germline loops: CDR1 SGHNT, CDR2 YENEEA. The CDR3 here is CASSNRDNPLEQYF. Here the CDR3 DNA reads TGTGCCAGCAGCAACCGGGACAACCCCCTCGAGCAGTACTTC.

J is TRBJ2-5 and V is TRBV18; 7 positions agree with TRBD2. The CDR3 length is 15 residues. Germline assignment: CDR1 KGHSH and CDR2 LQKENI. V trimming: 1 base; J trimming: 1 base; junction bases outside the gene matches: 3. Written as DNA, the CDR3 is TGTGCCAGCTCACCACGGGGGACTACCCAAGAGACCCAGTACTTC. It specifies CASSPRGTTQETQYF.